This T cell receptor (beta chain) stems from a study of blood T cell repertoires in COVID-19. As for the study in general: The analysed material was cDNA or gDNA that came from T cells, B-cell-depleted T cells, or PBMCs.

As processed by the authors: Using reference gene primer amplification, nucleated cell counts were estimated. Clones were read by immunoSEQ multiplex PCR, and TCRdb kept only the in-frame ones, dropping some. V and J calls and clone size follow that table, whereas D and trimming were derived from the DNA. Of approximately 160,000 clones listed, roughly 84% were seen once; the top ten hold roughly 8%. Germline V gene sequence: CDR1 MNHEY, CDR2 SVGAGI. The CDR3 runs 14 residues. V dropped 5 bases and J dropped 0 bases, with 11 bases sitting between them. The receptor was isolated from a woman aged 45-65 years who had recovered from COVID-19. The chain is built from TRBV6-5 and TRBJ2-7; tentatively, D is TRBD1 (6 bases). Specimen: PBMCs or T cells enriched from blood (not recorded which). CDR3: CASSPDRYSYEQYF. Written as DNA, the CDR3 is TGTGCCAGCAGTCCCGACAGGTACTCCTACGAGCAGTACTTC.